This T cell receptor (beta chain) was sequenced during a study of PD-L1 blockade in urothelial cancer. Study findings and constraints: In blood at 3 weeks, tumor-associated clones expanded more among patients with durable benefit. Improved survival was predicted by pretreatment blood TCR clonality below the median.

Measured with immunoSEQ multiplex PCR; TCRdb has only the in-frame clones, and not every one. This table has tens of thousands of clones, approximately 81% appearing once. Specified time point: pretreatment peripheral blood. Between 1 and 8 samples per patient were obtained, pretreatment and on-treatment. Germline values: CDR1 GTSNPN, CDR2 SVGIG (reference sequence). The CDR3 contains 14 residues. With 2 bases removed from V and 0 bases from J, the gap between germline ends came to 8 bases. Of note for this clone: Its antigen is not known.

The sequencing here drew on PBMCs, taken around atezolizumab (anti-PD-L1) treatment. The V gene is TRBV30, the J gene TRBJ1-3; D not resolved. This receptor was identified in a man in his sixties or seventies with urothelial cancer. CDR3 in DNA: TGTGCCTGGAGTCCGGTCATCTCTGGAAACACCATATATTTT. Its translation is CAWSPVISGNTIYF.